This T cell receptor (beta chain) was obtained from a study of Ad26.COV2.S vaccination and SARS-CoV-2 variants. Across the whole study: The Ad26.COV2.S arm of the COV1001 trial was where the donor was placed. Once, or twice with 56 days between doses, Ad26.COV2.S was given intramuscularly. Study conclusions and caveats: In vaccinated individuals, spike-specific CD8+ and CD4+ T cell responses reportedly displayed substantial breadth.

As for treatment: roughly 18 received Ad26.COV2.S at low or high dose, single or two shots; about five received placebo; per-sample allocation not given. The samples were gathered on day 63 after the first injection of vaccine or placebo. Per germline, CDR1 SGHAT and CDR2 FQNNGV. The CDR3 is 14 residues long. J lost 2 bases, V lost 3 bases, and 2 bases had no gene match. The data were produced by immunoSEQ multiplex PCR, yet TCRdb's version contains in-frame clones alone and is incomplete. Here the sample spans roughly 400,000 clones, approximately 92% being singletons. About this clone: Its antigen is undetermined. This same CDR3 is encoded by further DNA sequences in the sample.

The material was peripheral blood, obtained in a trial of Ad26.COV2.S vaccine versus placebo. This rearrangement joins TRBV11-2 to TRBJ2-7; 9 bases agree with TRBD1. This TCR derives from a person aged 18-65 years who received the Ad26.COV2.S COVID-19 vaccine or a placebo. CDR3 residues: CASSFGTGTYEQYF. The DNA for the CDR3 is TGTGCCAGCAGCTTCGGGACAGGGACCTACGAGCAGTACTTC.